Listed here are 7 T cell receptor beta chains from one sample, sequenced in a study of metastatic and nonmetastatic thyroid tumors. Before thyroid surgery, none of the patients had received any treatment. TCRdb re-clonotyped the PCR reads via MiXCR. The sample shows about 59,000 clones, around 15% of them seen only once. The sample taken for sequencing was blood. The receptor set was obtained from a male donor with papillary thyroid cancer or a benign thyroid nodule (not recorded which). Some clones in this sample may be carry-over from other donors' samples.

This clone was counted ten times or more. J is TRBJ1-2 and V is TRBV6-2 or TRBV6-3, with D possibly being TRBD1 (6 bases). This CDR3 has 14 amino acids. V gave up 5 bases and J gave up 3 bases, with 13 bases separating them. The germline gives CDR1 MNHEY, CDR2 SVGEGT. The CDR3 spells CASSPDSTHYGYTF. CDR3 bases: TGTGCCAGCAGTCCGGACAGTACCCACTATGGCTACACCTTC.

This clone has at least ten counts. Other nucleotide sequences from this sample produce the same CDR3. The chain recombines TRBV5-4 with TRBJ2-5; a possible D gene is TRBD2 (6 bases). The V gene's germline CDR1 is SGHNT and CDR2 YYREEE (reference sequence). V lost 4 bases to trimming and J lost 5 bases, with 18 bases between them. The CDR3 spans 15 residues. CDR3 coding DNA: TGTGCCAGCAGCCGAGTGGCGGGGCCCGGGGAGACCCAGTACTTC. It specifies CASSRVAGPGETQYF.

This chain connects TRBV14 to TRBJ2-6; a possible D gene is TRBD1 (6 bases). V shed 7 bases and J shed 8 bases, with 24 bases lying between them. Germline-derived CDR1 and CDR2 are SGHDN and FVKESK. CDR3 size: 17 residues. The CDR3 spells CASIRQGPRSGTNVLTF. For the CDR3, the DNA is TGTGCCAGCATCCGCCAGGGGCCCCGATCCGGGACCAACGTCCTGACTTTC. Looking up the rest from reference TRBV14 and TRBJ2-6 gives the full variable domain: EAGVTQFPSHSVIEKGQTVTLRCDPISGHDNLYWYRRVMGKEIKFLLHFVKESKQDESGMPNNRFLAERTGGTYSTLKVQPAELEDSGVYFCASIRQGPRSGTNVLTFGAGSRLTVL.

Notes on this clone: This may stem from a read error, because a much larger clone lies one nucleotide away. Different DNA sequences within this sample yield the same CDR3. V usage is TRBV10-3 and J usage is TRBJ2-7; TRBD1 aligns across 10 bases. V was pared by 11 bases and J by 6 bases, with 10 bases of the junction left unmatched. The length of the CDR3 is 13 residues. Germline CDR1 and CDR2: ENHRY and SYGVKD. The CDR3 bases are TGTGCCCTTTCAGGGACAGGGGTGGGCGAGCAGTACTTC. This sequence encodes CALSGTGVGEQYF.

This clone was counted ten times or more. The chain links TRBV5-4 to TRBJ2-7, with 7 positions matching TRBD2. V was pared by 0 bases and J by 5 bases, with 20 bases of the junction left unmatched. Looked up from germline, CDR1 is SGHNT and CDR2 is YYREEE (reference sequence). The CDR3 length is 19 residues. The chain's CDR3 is CASSLDARIQRGLGNEQYF. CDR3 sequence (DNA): TGTGCCAGCAGCTTGGACGCCCGAATACAGCGGGGCCTTGGAAACGAGCAGTACTTC.

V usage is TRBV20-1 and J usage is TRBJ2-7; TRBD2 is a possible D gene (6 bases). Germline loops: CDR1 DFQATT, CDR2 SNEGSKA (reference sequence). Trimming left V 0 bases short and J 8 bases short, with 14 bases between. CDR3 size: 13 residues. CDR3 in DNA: TGCAGTGCTAGAGATCCAATTCGGGGGAAGCAGTACTTC. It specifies CSARDPIRGKQYF.

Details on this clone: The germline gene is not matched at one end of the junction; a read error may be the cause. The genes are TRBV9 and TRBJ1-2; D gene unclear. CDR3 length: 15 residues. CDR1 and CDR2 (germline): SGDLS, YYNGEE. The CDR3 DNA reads TGTACCAGCAGCGATGGATCAGTACAGTGCTATGGCTACACCTTC. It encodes CTSSDGSVQCYGYTF. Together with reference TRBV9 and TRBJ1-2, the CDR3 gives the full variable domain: DSGVTQTPKHLITATGQRVTLRCSPRSGDLSVYWYQQSLDQGLQFLIQYYNGEERAKGNILERFSAQQFPDLHSELNLSSLELGDSALYFCTSSDGSVQCYGYTFGSGTRLTVV.